The 31 T cell receptor beta chains in this list originate from one sample, sequenced in a study of blood T cell repertoires in COVID-19. TCRdb's table, derived via immunoSEQ multiplex PCR, lists solely in-frame clones and lacks some. This sample has roughly 120,000 clones, with roughly nine tenths found just once. Sequenced input: peripheral blood. The receptors here all came from an older man with active or convalescent COVID-19.

The chain employs TRBV6-5 and TRBJ2-1, with D unclear. CDR1 MNHEY and CDR2 SVGAGI come from the germline V gene. Trimming removed 0 bases at V and 3 bases at J, with 9 bases between. The CDR3 is 15 amino acids. CDR3 residues: CASSYSYSLYNEQFF. The CDR3 nucleotides read TGTGCCAGCAGTTACTCGTACAGTCTCTACAATGAGCAGTTCTTC.

V usage is TRBV28 and J usage is TRBJ2-2, with D possibly being TRBD1 (6 bases). The CDR3 is made up of 16 amino acids. V was cut by 6 bases and J by 5 bases, with 19 bases left in between. CDR1 and CDR2 from the germline V gene are MDHEN and SYDVKM. CDR3 nucleotides: TGTGCCAGCAGGGATCCTTGGGACACCTCAACCGGGGAGCTGTTTTTT. This translates into CASRDPWDTSTGELFF.

The chain links TRBV5-1 to TRBJ2-2; 12 bases match TRBD2. The CDR3 sequence is 16 residues long. The ends lost 4 bases at V and 3 bases at J; junction bases unmatched: 4. Looked up from germline, CDR1 is SGHRS and CDR2 is YFSETQ. This CDR3 is CASSLAGGPDTGELFF. CDR3 nucleotides: TGCGCCAGCAGCCTAGCGGGAGGGCCGGACACCGGGGAGCTGTTTTTT.

The chain links TRBV6-5 to TRBJ2-7; 8 bases align to TRBD1. The germline V gene has CDR1 MNHEY and CDR2 SVGAGI. J was trimmed by 3 bases and V by 7 bases; bases with no gene match: 11. This CDR3 contains 15 residues. CDR3 in amino acids: CASILLMTGVYEQYF. CDR3 DNA: TGTGCCAGCATTCTACTTATGACAGGGGTCTACGAGCAGTACTTC.

The rearrangement links TRBV5-4 to TRBJ2-5; 7 bases match TRBD1. Germline-derived CDR1 and CDR2 are SGHNT and YYREEE (reference sequence). This CDR3 is built from 13 residues. The trim removed 4 bases at V and 5 bases at J, leaving 5 bases unmatched. The CDR3 here is CASSLTGLETQYF. The DNA of the CDR3 is TGTGCCAGCAGCCTGACAGGGTTGGAGACCCAGTACTTC.

V gene TRBV4-1 combines with J gene TRBJ1-4, with TRBD1 matching 9 bases. Germline assignment: CDR1 MGHRA and CDR2 YSYEKL. V lost 5 bases, J lost 0 bases, and 4 bases stayed unmatched. This CDR3 contains 16 residues. CDR3 DNA sequence: TGCGCCAGCAGCTCGGGACAGGGCCCAACTAATGAAAAACTGTTTTTT. Encoded protein: CASSSGQGPTNEKLFF.

The V call is TRBV30, the J call TRBJ2-5, with 9 bases fitting TRBD1. Trimming at V came to 0 bases and at J to 2 bases, leaving 19 bases not matched to a gene. Per germline, CDR1 GTSNPN and CDR2 SVGIG (reference sequence). CDR3 size: 20 residues. The CDR3 nucleotides read TGTGCCTGGAGTGTTTACGGGACAGGGAGAGGGACAGCCCCACAAGAGACCCAGTACTTC. Its translation is CAWSVYGTGRGTAPQETQYF.

The chain's CDR3 is CASSWGKFTDTQYF. The CDR3 DNA follows: TGTGCCAGCAGTTGGGGCAAATTCACAGATACGCAGTATTTT. The chain joins TRBV6-5 to TRBJ2-3, with D perhaps matching TRBD1 (5 bases). Germline values: CDR1 MNHEY, CDR2 SVGAGI. The CDR3 spans 14 residues. Trimming removed 4 bases at V and 2 bases at J, with 10 bases between.

The V and J genes are TRBV7-6 and TRBJ2-1; 8 positions match TRBD1. V trimming: 4 bases; J trimming: 9 bases; junction bases outside the gene matches: 14. CDR3 length: 16 amino acids. The germline V gene encodes CDR1 SGHVS and CDR2 FNYEAQ. The CDR3 spells CASSSAGTGGRSEQFF. CDR3 coding DNA: TGTGCCAGCAGCTCCGCCGGGACAGGAGGGAGGAGTGAGCAGTTCTTC.

This chain joins TRBV28 and TRBJ2-7; a possible D gene is TRBD1 (6 bases). CDR3 length equals 15 residues. V was pared by 1 base and J by 3 bases, with 13 bases between. Germline-derived CDR1 and CDR2 are MDHEN and SYDVKM. CDR3 DNA sequence: TGTGCCAGCAGTTTATTCCTGACAGGAAACTACGAGCAGTACTTC. Protein: CASSLFLTGNYEQYF.

The chain recombines TRBV19 with TRBJ1-2; TRBD1 agrees at 7 bases. Germline CDR1 is LNHDA and CDR2 is SQIVND (reference sequence). The CDR3 is 17 amino acids. V gave up 0 bases and J gave up 7 bases; unmatched junction bases: 14. The CDR3: CASSIDTGEYSIGGYTF. DNA of the CDR3: TGTGCCAGTAGTATAGATACAGGGGAATATTCGATTGGTGGCTACACCTTC.

The V gene is TRBV7-9, the J gene TRBJ2-7, with 8 bases matching TRBD2. CDR3 length: 14 residues. V shed 1 base, J shed 4 bases, and the junction held 3 bases outside the gene matches. Germline V gene data show CDR1 as SEHNR and CDR2 as FQNEAQ (reference sequence). The CDR3 nucleotides read TGTGCCAGCAGCTTAGAAAGCGGGAGTTACGAGCAGTACTTC. As protein: CASSLESGSYEQYF.

The chain recombines TRBV5-6 with TRBJ2-1; 8 nucleotides match TRBD1. V lost 4 bases and J lost 0; bases outside the gene matches: 3. Germline-derived CDR1 and CDR2 are SGHDT and YYEEEE. This CDR3 contains 15 residues. The DNA for the CDR3 is TGTGCCAGCAGCCTCCAGGGGGCCTCCTACAATGAGCAGTTCTTC. This encodes CASSLQGASYNEQFF.

This clone has more than one count but fewer than ten. The V gene is TRBV15, the J gene TRBJ1-5; tentative D call: TRBD1 (5 bases). The CDR3 is 17 amino acids. Deletions cut 5 bases from V and 0 bases from J, with 17 bases between. Germline V lookup: CDR1 LNHNV, CDR2 YYDKDF (reference sequence). The CDR3 region has the DNA TGTGCCACCAGCCAGGACGGGGGTGGAAATAGCAATCAGCCCCAGCATTTT. As protein: CATSQDGGGNSNQPQHF.

The genes are TRBV9 and TRBJ2-3; 7 bases are a match to TRBD2. V lost 2 bases, J lost 0 bases, and 3 bases stayed unmatched. CDR1 SGDLS and CDR2 YYNGEE come from the germline V gene. CDR3 length equals 15 residues. In nucleotides, the CDR3 is TGTGCCAGCAGCGTTAGCGGGTCTAGCACAGATACGCAGTATTTT. Residues: CASSVSGSSTDTQYF.

V usage is TRBV5-1 and J usage is TRBJ1-2; a possible D gene is TRBD1 (5 bases). Per germline, CDR1 SGHRS and CDR2 YFSETQ. The CDR3 sequence is 12 residues long. Trimming cost V 0 bases and J 13 bases, with 13 bases left between them. CDR3 nucleotide sequence: TGCGCCAGCAGCTTGGAAGGCAGGGTGTCCACCTTC. This gives the protein CASSLEGRVSTF.

The rearrangement uses TRBV27 and TRBJ1-6; D is unresolved. V lost 0 bases to trimming and J lost 8 bases, with 14 bases between them. CDR1 MNHEY and CDR2 SMNVEV come from the germline V gene (reference sequence). This CDR3 is 16 amino acids long. CDR3 in amino acids: CASSLSQAPAHSPLHF. CDR3 in DNA: TGTGCCAGCAGTTTATCGCAGGCACCGGCCCATTCACCCCTCCACTTT.

The chain joins TRBV28 to TRBJ1-4, with D maybe TRBD1 (5 bases). V lost 3 bases, J lost 4 bases, and 9 bases lay in between. The CDR3 runs 14 residues. Germline V gene data show CDR1 as MDHEN and CDR2 as SYDVKM. The CDR3 loop reads CASSLGRRNEKLFF. For the CDR3, the DNA is TGTGCCAGCAGTTTGGGGCGGCGTAATGAAAAACTGTTTTTT.

As for this clone: The same CDR3 is also encoded by other DNA sequences in this sample. The genes are TRBV12-3 or TRBV12-4 and TRBJ1-1; no reliable D call. Trimming removed 5 bases at V and 8 bases at J, with 9 bases between. The CDR3 covers 11 residues. The CDR3: CASSRSYEAFF. CDR3 DNA: TGTGCCAGCAGTCGTAGCTACGAAGCTTTCTTT.

V is TRBV6-5 and J is TRBJ2-3, with 8 bases that match TRBD2. V lost 0 bases to trimming and J lost 0 bases; unmatched junction nucleotides: 2. There are 16 residues in the CDR3. The germline V gene has CDR1 MNHEY and CDR2 SVGAGI. This chain's CDR3 is CASSYSASGSTDTQYF. The CDR3 DNA is TGTGCCAGCAGTTACTCCGCTAGCGGGAGCACAGATACGCAGTATTTT.

The genes are TRBV7-8 and TRBJ2-7, with a tentative D call TRBD1 (5 bases). Between the trimmed V and J ends, which lost 3 bases and 0 bases, there was a span of 12 bases. The CDR3 has 15 residues. Germline CDR1 SGHVS, CDR2 FQNEAQ. The CDR3 nucleotides read TGTGCCAGCAGCTTGATGACAGATAGCTCCTACGAGCAGTACTTC. Translating gives CASSLMTDSSYEQYF.

The sample holds one count of this clone. The chain joins TRBV5-1 to TRBJ1-1; D is ambiguous. V was shortened by 4 bases and J by 7 bases, with 17 bases between the two germline ends. The CDR3 has 14 amino acids. Germline V gene lookup returns CDR1 SGHRS and CDR2 YFSETQ. The CDR3: CASSTSGGSGEAFF. The DNA of the CDR3 is TGCGCCAGCAGCACATCAGGTGGGAGCGGTGAAGCTTTCTTT.

The V and J genes are TRBV27 and TRBJ2-3; 9 bases map to TRBD2. The length of the CDR3 is 15 residues. J lost 1 base, V lost 5 bases, and 4 bases had no gene match. Germline V CDR1 and CDR2: MNHEY, SMNVEV (reference sequence). The CDR3 nucleotides are TGTGCCAGCAGTAAATGGACTAGCGGCACAGATACGCAGTATTTT. Protein sequence: CASSKWTSGTDTQYF.

This clone has just one count. The V gene is TRBV20-1, the J gene TRBJ2-1, with TRBD2 identical over 8 bases. Unmatched junction bases numbered 19, after V lost 3 bases and J lost 9 bases. The CDR3 spans 17 residues. CDR1 and CDR2 (germline): DFQATT, SNEGSKA (reference sequence). The CDR3 region is CSASFLGASGLPGEQFF. Here the CDR3 DNA reads TGCAGTGCTAGTTTTTTGGGAGCTAGCGGGTTACCTGGTGAGCAGTTCTTC.

The chain carries TRBV27 and TRBJ1-5, with 8 bases aligning to TRBD1. This CDR3 comprises 13 residues. Germline CDR1 and CDR2: MNHEY and SMNVEV (reference sequence). Trimming removed 6 bases from V and 2 bases from J; junction bases left unmatched: 0. This CDR3 is CASRQGGNQPQHF. Here the CDR3 DNA reads TGTGCCAGCAGACAGGGGGGCAATCAGCCCCAGCATTTT.

The V and J genes are TRBV14 and TRBJ2-7, with a possible D match to TRBD1 (6 bases). Per germline, CDR1 SGHDN and CDR2 FVKESK. Deletions cut 2 bases from V and 0 bases from J, with 11 bases between. The CDR3 loop spans 15 amino acids. CDR3 bases: TGTGCCAGCAGCCAAACAGGGAATGTCTCCTACGAGCAGTACTTC. Translating it yields CASSQTGNVSYEQYF.

V usage is TRBV7-9 and J usage is TRBJ2-1; TRBD2 aligns across 14 bases. Germline V gene lookup returns CDR1 SEHNR and CDR2 FQNEAQ (reference sequence). This CDR3 contains 15 residues. V was pared by 5 bases and J by 8 bases, with 5 bases of the junction left unmatched. The CDR3 region is CASSLGLAGGHEQFF. DNA for the CDR3: TGTGCCAGCAGCCTCGGACTAGCGGGAGGTCATGAGCAGTTCTTC.

The chain uses TRBV3-1 (or the pseudogene TRBV3-2) and TRBJ2-1; 15 nucleotides match TRBD2. The V and J ends lost 2 bases and 9 bases, in that order; junction bases with no gene match: 5. There are 16 residues in the CDR3. CDR1 LGHDT and CDR2 YNNKEL come from the germline V gene (reference sequence). For the CDR3, the DNA is TGTGCCAGCAGCCAAAAGGGACTAGCGGGAGGAGGTGAGCAGTTCTTC. Its translation is CASSQKGLAGGGEQFF.

The chain couples TRBV7-2 to TRBJ1-2; TRBD1 aligns across 8 bases. Germline CDR1 and CDR2: SGHTA and FQGNSA. The CDR3 is 17 residues long. J gave up 1 base and V 3 bases, and 10 bases lay outside the gene matches. CDR3 protein: CASSFLNKTGVNYGYTF. Written as DNA, the CDR3 is TGTGCCAGCAGCTTTCTTAACAAGACAGGGGTTAACTATGGCTACACCTTC.

This sequence joins TRBV19 and TRBJ2-1, with 8 bases that match TRBD1. The J segment lost 2 bases and the V segment lost 4 bases, leaving 1 base of the junction unmatched. From germline, CDR1 is LNHDA and CDR2 SQIVND (reference sequence). The CDR3 runs 14 residues. CDR3 coding DNA: TGTGCCAGTAGTAGACAGGGGACCTACAATGAGCAGTTCTTC. Translated, it gives CASSRQGTYNEQFF.

The chain uses TRBV18 and TRBJ2-7, with D tentatively TRBD2 (7 bases). Trimming stripped 3 bases from V and 4 bases from J, with 16 bases between. CDR1 KGHSH and CDR2 LQKENI come from the germline V gene. The CDR3 contains 15 residues. Here the CDR3 reads CASSPQGGGEYEQYF. The CDR3 nucleotides are TGTGCCAGCTCACCCCAGGGAGGGGGAGAATACGAGCAGTACTTC.